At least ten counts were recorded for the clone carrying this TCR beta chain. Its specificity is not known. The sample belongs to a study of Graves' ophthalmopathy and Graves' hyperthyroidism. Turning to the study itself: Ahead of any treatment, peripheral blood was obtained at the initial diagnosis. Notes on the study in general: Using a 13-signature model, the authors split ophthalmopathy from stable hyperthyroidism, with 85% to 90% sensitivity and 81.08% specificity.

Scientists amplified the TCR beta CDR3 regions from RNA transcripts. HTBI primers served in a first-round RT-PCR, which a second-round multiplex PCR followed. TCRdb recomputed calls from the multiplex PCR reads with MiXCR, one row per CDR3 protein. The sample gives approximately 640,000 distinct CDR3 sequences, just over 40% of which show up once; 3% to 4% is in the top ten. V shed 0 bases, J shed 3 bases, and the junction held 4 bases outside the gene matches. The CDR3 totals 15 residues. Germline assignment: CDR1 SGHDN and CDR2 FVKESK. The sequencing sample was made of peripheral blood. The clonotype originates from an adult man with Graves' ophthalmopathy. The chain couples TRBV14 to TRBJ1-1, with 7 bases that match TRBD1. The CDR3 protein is CASSQEEGAHTEAFF. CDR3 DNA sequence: TGTGCCAGCAGCCAAGAGGAGGGGGCTCACACTGAAGCTTTCTTT.